This TCR beta chain was identified during a study of blood T cell repertoires in COVID-19. Study background: Some COVID-19 samples were acute and others convalescent; all came from the United States, Italy and Spain.

Participants were aged roughly 18 to 100 years from around 25 US areas. Participants had their cohort set by participant-reported clinical history. Here immunoSEQ multiplex PCR was the method, and the copy in TCRdb shows in-frame clones only, minus some. The profile covers about 200,000 clones, with around 89% appearing a single time and over 0.95% taken by the ten largest. The TCR sequence derives from a man younger than 40 who had recovered from COVID-19. The specimen was PBMCs or T cells enriched from blood (not recorded which).

The DNA of the CDR3 is TGTGCCAGCAGCCTAATCAGGGGGCTTGAAGATACGCAGTATTTT. Its protein is CASSLIRGLEDTQYF. The gene calls are TRBV7-2 and TRBJ2-3, with 8 bases identical to TRBD1. The germline CDR1 and CDR2 sequences are SGHTA and FQGNSA. V dropped 5 bases and J dropped 5; count of bases not matched to a gene: 9. There are 15 residues in the CDR3.